This T cell receptor (beta chain) was documented in a study of lymphopenia after photon versus proton radiotherapy. The CDR3 covers 13 residues. Trimming stripped 4 bases from V and 6 bases from J, with 9 bases between. Germline V gene sequence: CDR1 ENHRY, CDR2 SYGVKD. Points from the study as a whole: Only patients who died were analyzed for survival; proton advantage is unproven.

Sequencing used immunoSEQ multiplex PCR; TCRdb keeps in-frame clones, though not all of them. The sample has about 30,000 clones, approximately 90% seen once. Comment on this clone: Its antigen remains unidentified.

Sequenced material: peripheral blood, taken from a patient treated with proton-based radiotherapy. The chain uses TRBV10-3 and TRBJ2-2; no clear D. The clonotype originates from a woman between 55 and 75 years old with cholangiocarcinoma. Some clones in this sample may be carry-over from other donors' samples. The CDR3 DNA is TGTGCCATCAGTGTCACCAGTCCCGGGGAGCTGTTTTTT. It encodes CAISVTSPGELFF.